The next 9 T cell receptor beta chains were all read from a single sample in a study of type 1 and type 2 diabetes patients. Genomic DNA was the PCR template. A primer set of 30 forward and 13 reverse primers amplified the CDR3. TCRdb re-called the multiplex PCR reads with MiXCR, one entry per CDR3 protein. The sample lists 270,000 or so distinct CDR3 sequences, 47% occurring once. Sequenced input: peripheral blood mononuclear cells (PBMCs). These receptors were taken from a man aged 18-30 years with type 2 diabetes.

This clonotype has more than one count but fewer than ten. The chain is built from TRBV19 and TRBJ1-6, with unresolved D. V was shortened by 7 bases and J by 6 bases, with 13 bases between the two germline ends. CDR1 and CDR2 from the germline V gene are LNHDA and SQIVND (reference sequence). The CDR3 runs 14 residues. The CDR3 loop is CASTLAGFNSPLHF. Here the CDR3 DNA reads TGTGCCAGTACCCTTGCGGGGTTTAATTCACCCCTCCACTTT.

The chain joins TRBV7-2 to TRBJ2-2; D call uncertain. The CDR3 contains 19 residues. Between the trimmed V and J ends, which lost 2 bases and 1 base, there was a span of 20 bases. In germline, CDR1 is SGHTA, CDR2 FQGNSA. The CDR3 bases are TGTGCCAGCAGCTTATACCTTCTGAACGTCCTACTGAACACCGGGGAGCTGTTTTTT. Residues: CASSLYLLNVLLNTGELFF.

This chain links TRBV9 with TRBJ1-2; weak D call: TRBD1 (6 bases). Per germline, CDR1 SGDLS and CDR2 YYNGEE. Between the trimmed V and J ends, which lost 0 bases and 7 bases, there was a span of 13 bases. The CDR3 runs to 14 residues. CDR3 sequence: CASSVGSGALGYTF. The CDR3 DNA is TGTGCCAGCAGCGTAGGTTCGGGGGCGCTTGGCTACACCTTC.

The chain uses TRBV7-3 and TRBJ2-5, with D unclear. The CDR3 consists of 14 residues. CDR1 and CDR2 from the germline V gene are SGHTA and FQGTGA. V was trimmed by 6 bases and J by 4 bases, leaving 15 bases between them. The CDR3 nucleotides read TGTGCCAGCAGAGGCAGGCAAAAGGGAGAGACCCAGTACTTC. This translates into CASRGRQKGETQYF. Full variable domain (missing parts from reference TRBV7-3 and TRBJ2-5): GAGVSQTPSNKVTEKGKYVELRCDPISGHTALYWYRQSLGQGPEFLIYFQGTGAADDSGLPNDRFFAVRPEGSVSTLKIQRTERGDSAVYLCASRGRQKGETQYFGPGTRLLVL.

This chain uses TRBV20-1 with TRBJ2-1, with D maybe TRBD2 (5 bases). The CDR3 runs 13 residues. Germline CDR1 DFQATT, CDR2 SNEGSKA (reference sequence). The V and J ends lost 8 bases and 4 bases respectively, with 15 bases between them. The CDR3 loop reads CSPLNSAYNEQFF. CDR3 DNA: TGCAGTCCTCTCAATAGCGCATACAATGAGCAGTTCTTC.

V gene TRBV4-3 combines with J gene TRBJ1-6, with D tentatively TRBD1 (5 bases). This CDR3 contains 18 residues. Germline lookup yields CDR1 LGHNA and CDR2 YSLEER. Between the trimmed V and J ends, which lost 4 bases and 5 bases, there was a span of 21 bases. The CDR3 region is CASSLTGGGENDNSPLHF. DNA for the CDR3: TGCGCCAGCAGCCTAACGGGGGGGGGAGAGAACGATAATTCACCCCTCCACTTT.

Notes on this clonotype: Germline is not matched at one junction end, which may reflect a read error. The chain recombines TRBV7-8 with TRBJ2-3; TRBD2 matches at 9 bases. CDR1 is SGHVS, CDR2 FQNEAQ, per germline. CDR3 length: 17 residues. This CDR3 is CASSFGGLAEDTDTQYF. Here the CDR3 DNA reads TGTGCCAGCAGCTTTGGGGGACTAGCAGAAGACACAGATACACAGTATTTT. The full variable domain, completed using reference TRBV7-8 and TRBJ2-3, is GAGVSQSPRYKVAKRGQDVALRCDPISGHVSLFWYQQALGQGPEFLTYFQNEAQLDKSGLPSDRFFAERPEGSVSTLKIQRTQQEDSAVYLCASSFGGLAEDTDTQYFGPGTRLTVL.

The CDR3 DNA sequence: TGTGCCAGCAGCTTAGGACAGGGCCCCCAAGAGACCCAGTACTTC. This translates into CASSLGQGPQETQYF. This chain links TRBV7-3 with TRBJ2-5; 8 nucleotides line up with TRBD1. The CDR3 has 15 amino acids. The V gene's germline CDR1 is SGHTA and CDR2 FQGTGA. V dropped 2 bases and J dropped 1; count of bases not matched to a gene: 3. Filled out from reference TRBV7-3 and TRBJ2-5, the complete variable domain reads GAGVSQTPSNKVTEKGKYVELRCDPISGHTALYWYRQSLGQGPEFLIYFQGTGAADDSGLPNDRFFAVRPEGSVSTLKIQRTERGDSAVYLCASSLGQGPQETQYFGPGTRLLVL.

The rearrangement links TRBV19 to TRBJ2-5; 10 nucleotides agree with TRBD1. V was pared by 5 bases and J by 1 base, with 7 bases of the junction left unmatched. The CDR3 length is 16 residues. The germline gives CDR1 LNHDA, CDR2 SQIVND (reference sequence). CDR3 amino acids: CASSPRTGGIQETQYF. DNA of the CDR3: TGTGCCAGTAGTCCTAGGACAGGGGGTATCCAAGAGACCCAGTACTTC. Supplemented by reference TRBV19 and TRBJ2-5, the full variable domain reads DGGITQSPKYLFRKEGQNVTLSCEQNLNHDAMYWYRQDPGQGLRLIYYSQIVNDFQKGDIAEGYSVSREKKESFPLTVTSAQKNPTAFYLCASSPRTGGIQETQYFGPGTRLLVL.